The subject of this entry is one T cell receptor (beta chain). Its antigen is as yet unknown. Between the trimmed V and J ends, which lost 4 bases and 0 bases, there was a span of 7 bases. The CDR3 is made up of 13 amino acids. Germline V gives CDR1 SGHAT, CDR2 FQNNGV. Adult Caucasians living in Nashville, Tennessee made up all of the donors. Each PCR replicate from the sorted subsets contained 150 to 200 ng DNA, which is about 31,000 T cell genomes. The method was immunoSEQ multiplex PCR; TCRdb's version includes in-frame clones alone and lacks a portion of them. The sample includes about 600,000 clones, roughly 97% of them seen just once. These data are taken from a study of shared clonotypes between healthy human individuals. About the study: Sampling drew on donors who were a couple of women and a few men aged 18 to 49. Regarding the study as a whole: Even with large depth, rarefaction showed that sorted-subset sequencing was incomplete.

Sequenced sample: naive CD4+ T cells sorted from blood. Subset: CD45RA+ positively selected. This clonotype originated in a woman in her 30s in good health. This chain links TRBV11-2 with TRBJ2-7; D is uncertain. CDR3 coding DNA: TGTGCCAGCAGCTCGCCTCACTCCTACGAGCAGTACTTC. Translation: CASSSPHSYEQYF. Complete variable domain (other parts from reference TRBV11-2 and TRBJ2-7): EAGVAQSPRYKIIEKRQSVAFWCNPISGHATLYWYQQILGQGPKLLIQFQNNGVVDDSQLPKDRFSAERLKGVDSTLKIQPAKLEDSAVYLCASSSPHSYEQYFGPGTRLTVT.